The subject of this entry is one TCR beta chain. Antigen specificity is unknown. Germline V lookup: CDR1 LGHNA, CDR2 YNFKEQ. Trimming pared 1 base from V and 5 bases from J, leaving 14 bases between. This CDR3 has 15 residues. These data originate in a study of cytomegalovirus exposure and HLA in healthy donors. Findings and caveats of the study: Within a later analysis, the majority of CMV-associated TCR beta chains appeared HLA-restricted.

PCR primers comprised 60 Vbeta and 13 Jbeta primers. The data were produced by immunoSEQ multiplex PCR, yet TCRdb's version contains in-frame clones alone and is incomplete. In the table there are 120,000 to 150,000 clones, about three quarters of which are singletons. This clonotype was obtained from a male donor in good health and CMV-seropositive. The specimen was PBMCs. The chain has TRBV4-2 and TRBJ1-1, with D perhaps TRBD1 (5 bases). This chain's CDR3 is CASSQVGQGNTEAFF. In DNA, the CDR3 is TGTGCCAGCAGCCAAGTAGGTCAGGGTAATACTGAAGCTTTCTTT.